This T cell receptor (beta chain) comes out of a study of persistence of HIV-infected CD4 T cells. Notes on the study in general: CMV- and Gag-responding cells had lower TCRbeta richness than CD3/CD28-responding cells. Degenerate expanded CDR3beta sequences were enriched among CMV- and Gag-responding cells. TCR analyses could not target the rare provirus-carrying CMV-responding cells.

The CDR3 length is 13 residues. CDR1 is MNHEY, CDR2 SVGAGI, per germline. Trimming removed 6 bases from V and 11 bases from J, with 17 bases in between. About this clone itself: The target antigen is unknown.

The libraries were made with immunoSEQ version 4 in survey mode. Clones were read by immunoSEQ multiplex PCR, and TCRdb kept only the in-frame ones, dropping some. The sample has about 45,000 clones; approximately 91% are singletons. Anti-CD3/anti-CD28 beads served as a nonspecific positive control stimulus. Responding CD4+ T cells were sorted by upregulation of both CD40 ligand and CD69. Anti-CD28/CD49d costimulation, CD40-blocking antibody and enfuvirtide were given to CD8-depleted PBMCs for 15 to 20 hours. This clonotype was obtained from an adult man with HIV who was CMV-seropositive. The gene calls are TRBV6-5 and TRBJ1-5, with D maybe TRBD1 (6 bases). The source material was CD4+ T cells sorted from PBMCs after roughly 20-hour stimulation, sampled from a patient who received antiretroviral therapy. CDR3 amino acids: CASRRGSQISQHF. CDR3 DNA sequence: TGTGCCAGCAGGAGGGGGTCCCAAATCTCCCAGCATTTT.